These 21 T cell receptor beta chains came from one sample sequenced in a study of cytomegalovirus exposure and HLA in healthy donors. The PCR made use of 60 Vbeta and 13 Jbeta primers. TCRdb's copy holds only in-frame clones and misses some; the assay was immunoSEQ multiplex PCR. Of around 110,000 clones listed, more than 60% are singletons. The material sequenced was PBMCs. All receptors derive from a woman between 50 and 59 years old in good health and CMV-seropositive.

The CDR3 DNA reads TGTGCCAGCTCACCCACTTCCCCCGGCGGTGAGCAGTTCTTC. It codes for CASSPTSPGGEQFF. The gene calls are TRBV18 and TRBJ2-1, with D hard to call. The germline V and J ends were trimmed by 3 bases and 9 bases, with 15 bases remaining between them. Germline V gene sequence: CDR1 KGHSH, CDR2 LQKENI. The CDR3 length is 14 residues.

CDR3 sequence (DNA): TGCAGCGTTGAGTCAGGGTCCGAGACCCAGTACTTC. It codes for CSVESGSETQYF. V usage is TRBV29-1 and J usage is TRBJ2-5, with a weak D call TRBD1 (5 bases). V shed 3 bases and J shed 5 bases, with 10 bases lying between them. Germline V gene data show CDR1 as SQVTM and CDR2 as ANQGSEA. The CDR3 is 12 residues long.

The rearrangement uses TRBV25-1 and TRBJ1-1, with 12 nucleotides matching TRBD1. Per germline, CDR1 MGHDK and CDR2 SYGVNS. The CDR3 covers 16 residues. V lost 2 bases, J lost 4 bases, and 5 bases stayed unmatched. The CDR3 loop is CASSETRGQGATEAFF. In DNA form, the CDR3 reads TGTGCCAGCAGTGAAACTAGGGGACAGGGGGCCACTGAAGCTTTCTTT.

The chain carries TRBV4-3 and TRBJ1-6; possible D gene TRBD1, 6 bases. V shed 1 base and J shed 3 bases, with 10 bases lying between them. CDR1 and CDR2 from the germline V gene are LGHNA and YSLEER. This CDR3 region has 16 residues. The CDR3: CASSQGGRGYNSPLHF. The CDR3 nucleotides read TGCGCCAGCAGCCAAGGGGGCAGGGGCTATAATTCACCCCTCCACTTT.

The chain is built from TRBV6-5 and TRBJ1-2; maybe TRBD1 (6 bases). The germline V gene has CDR1 MNHEY and CDR2 SVGAGI. This CDR3 region has 15 residues. V was pared by 2 bases and J by 0 bases, with 10 bases between. The CDR3 protein is CASSYAAGANYGYTF. The DNA of the CDR3 is TGTGCCAGCAGTTACGCGGCAGGGGCTAACTATGGCTACACCTTC.

This chain joins TRBV6-1 and TRBJ1-2, with D possibly being TRBD1 (6 bases). The ends were cut back, 7 bases at V and 0 bases at J, with 15 bases in the middle. In germline, CDR1 is MNHNS, CDR2 SASEGT. This CDR3 has 15 amino acids. CDR3 region: CASTRGGGSNYGYTF. The CDR3 nucleotides are TGTGCCAGCACTCGTGGGGGCGGTTCTAACTATGGCTACACCTTC.

The V gene is TRBV6-5, the J gene TRBJ2-3; no clear D gene. The CDR3 has 11 residues. The V end lost 6 bases, the J end lost 6 bases, and 7 bases lay between the germline ends. CDR1 MNHEY and CDR2 SVGAGI come from the germline V gene. This chain's CDR3 is CASSLADTQYF. CDR3 in DNA: TGTGCCAGCAGCCTCGCGGATACGCAGTATTTT.

The CDR3 loop is CASSPLGAGVSDTQYF. In DNA form, the CDR3 reads TGTGCCAGCAGCCCCCTGGGGGCGGGGGTTTCAGATACGCAGTATTTT. The chain has TRBV5-8 and TRBJ2-3; a possible D gene is TRBD2 (7 bases). V lost 4 bases to trimming and J lost 4 bases, with 19 bases between them. This CDR3 has 16 residues. Germline V gene lookup returns CDR1 SGHTS and CDR2 YDEGEE.

The chain recombines TRBV9 with TRBJ2-3; D is ambiguous. Germline V CDR1 and CDR2: SGDLS, YYNGEE. This CDR3 has 13 amino acids. V lost 2 bases to trimming and J lost 6 bases, with 10 bases between them. Here the CDR3 DNA reads TGTGCCAGCAGCGTGGCCGGTAGCGATACGCAGTATTTT. Translated: CASSVAGSDTQYF.

The V gene is TRBV11-1, the J gene TRBJ1-2; a possible D gene is TRBD1 (6 bases). Germline V gene lookup returns CDR1 SGHAT and CDR2 FQDESV (reference sequence). V lost 5 bases and J lost 5, with 15 bases in between. This CDR3 spans 14 amino acids. In DNA, the CDR3 is TGTGCCAGCAGCCAAGACAGGTTTTTATATGGCTACACCTTC. The encoded protein is CASSQDRFLYGYTF.

The rearrangement links TRBV19 to TRBJ2-3; 8 bases agree with TRBD1. The CDR3 length is 16 residues. Germline-derived CDR1 and CDR2 are LNHDA and SQIVND (reference sequence). Trimming at V came to 4 bases and at J to 5 bases, leaving 11 bases not matched to a gene. CDR3 in amino acids: CASSTHRGRLLDTQYF. The CDR3 nucleotides read TGTGCCAGTAGTACGCACAGGGGGAGGCTGTTAGATACGCAGTATTTT.

This sequence joins TRBV5-1 and TRBJ1-3, with TRBD1 as a possible D gene (6 bases). Germline loops: CDR1 SGHRS, CDR2 YFSETQ. Trimming shortened V by 2 bases and J by 3 bases, and 18 bases separated the two germline ends. This CDR3 contains 17 residues. The CDR3: CASSFGPQGLSGNTIYF. DNA of the CDR3: TGCGCCAGCAGCTTTGGCCCCCAGGGGCTGAGTGGAAACACCATATATTTT.

This clone was observed a handful of times. This chain links TRBV6-1 with TRBJ2-5; D is perhaps TRBD1 (6 bases). The J call could be wrong; TRBJ2-7 is a better fit for the DNA end. Germline assignment: CDR1 MNHNS and CDR2 SASEGT. This CDR3 contains 15 residues. This CDR3 is CASSEGTGRTYEQYF. In nucleotides, the CDR3 is TGTGCCAGCAGTGAAGGAACAGGGCGGACCTACGAGCAGTACTTC.

The DNA of the CDR3 is TGCGCCAGCAGCTTGGTTTTGCGGGGAGAGACCCAGTACTTC. This sequence encodes CASSLVLRGETQYF. The genes are TRBV5-1 and TRBJ2-5, with TRBD2 as a possible D gene (6 bases). Trimming took off 0 bases at V and 4 bases at J, with 10 bases between the two ends. The length of the CDR3 is 14 residues. Germline CDR1 is SGHRS and CDR2 is YFSETQ. Full variable domain (remainder filled in from reference TRBV5-1 and TRBJ2-5): KAGVTQTPRYLIKTRGQQVTLSCSPISGHRSVSWYQQTPGQGLQFLFEYFSETQRNKGNFPGRFSGRQFSNSRSEMNVSTLELGDSALYLCASSLVLRGETQYFGPGTRLLVL.

This clone was counted between two and nine times. This chain links TRBV9 with TRBJ2-7; 10 bases align to TRBD1. The trim removed 4 bases at V and 3 bases at J, leaving 4 bases unmatched. CDR1 SGDLS and CDR2 YYNGEE come from the germline V gene. The CDR3 loop spans 14 amino acids. The chain's CDR3 is CASSKGDRGYEQYF. CDR3 in DNA: TGTGCCAGCAGCAAAGGGGACAGGGGCTACGAGCAGTACTTC.

The rearrangement uses TRBV7-2 and TRBJ1-4, with 10 bases lining up with TRBD1. CDR3 size: 14 residues. Germline CDR1 reads SGHTA; CDR2 reads FQGNSA. After removal of 5 bases from V and 8 bases from J, the junction contained 5 bases not matched to a gene. The CDR3 coding sequence is TGTGCCAGCAGCCAAGACAGGGGGCGCGAAAAACTGTTTTTT. Protein: CASSQDRGREKLFF.

The chain couples TRBV7-6 to TRBJ2-7; 7 bases are a match to TRBD1. Germline lookup yields CDR1 SGHVS and CDR2 FNYEAQ. The trim removed 0 bases at V and 6 bases at J, leaving 2 bases unmatched. The CDR3 is 13 amino acids. In DNA, the CDR3 is TGTGCCAGCAGCTTAGCGGGACAGTTCGAGCAGTACTTC. Its translation: CASSLAGQFEQYF.

The J gene is TRBJ1-4, the V gene TRBV7-8, with no clear D. Between the trimmed V and J ends, which lost 5 bases and 6 bases, there was a span of 13 bases. Per germline, CDR1 SGHVS and CDR2 FQNEAQ. The CDR3 runs 14 residues. Here the CDR3 DNA reads TGTGCCAGCAGCAAGTGGGGAGAGGATGAAAAACTGTTTTTT. Protein: CASSKWGEDEKLFF.

V is TRBV30 and J is TRBJ1-5; 8 bases map to TRBD1. This CDR3 has 15 amino acids. The germline gives CDR1 GTSNPN, CDR2 SVGIG (reference sequence). V dropped 2 bases and J dropped 9; count of bases not matched to a gene: 12. CDR3 region: CAWSPPGQVISPQHF. CDR3 DNA sequence: TGTGCCTGGAGTCCTCCGGGACAGGTCATTTCGCCCCAGCATTTT.

The chain joins TRBV28 to TRBJ2-3; D ambiguous. V was pared by 6 bases and J by 4 bases, with 8 bases between. CDR1 and CDR2 (germline): MDHEN, SYDVKM. The CDR3 has 12 amino acids. CDR3: CASSSLSDTQYF. The CDR3 nucleotides are TGTGCCAGCAGCTCGTTGTCAGATACGCAGTATTTT. The full variable domain, rest sourced from reference TRBV28 and TRBJ2-3, is DVKVTQSSRYLVKRTGEKVFLECVQDMDHENMFWYRQDPGLGLRLIYFSYDVKMKEKGDIPEGYSVSREKKERFSLILESASTNQTSMYLCASSSLSDTQYFGPGTRLTVL.

This CDR3 reads CASSLRLASTDTQYF. The CDR3 DNA sequence: TGTGCCAGCAGCTTAAGACTAGCGAGCACAGATACGCAGTATTTT. The rearrangement links TRBV11-1 to TRBJ2-3; 8 nucleotides match TRBD2. The germline CDR1 and CDR2 sequences are SGHAT and FQDESV (reference sequence). CDR3 length equals 15 residues. Trimming cost V 2 bases and J 0 bases; bases outside gene matches: 1.